This entry is about one T cell receptor (beta chain). Its antigen is unknown. The data stem from a study of CD8 T cells in ankylosing spondylitis. Germline V gene sequence: CDR1 LGHDT, CDR2 YNNKEL (reference sequence). CDR3 length equals 16 residues. V dropped 1 base and J dropped 0 bases, with 10 bases sitting between them. Study-wide points: Reportedly, matched ankylosing spondylitis synovial fluid was significantly enriched for disease-linked clones. Prior literature has documented some motif variants in synovial fluid and blood from reactive arthritis. Seemingly characteristic of ankylosing spondylitis blood was a TCR beta motif consisting of eight highly homologous variants. The authors found the disease-linked clones to be CD8+ and relatively rare in peripheral blood.

Quantitative 5'-RACE with molecular barcodes was used to make the TCR beta libraries. TCRdb analysed the 5' RACE reads with MiXCR anew, one entry per CDR3 protein. The profile covers 700,000 or so distinct CDR3 sequences, with under 20% appearing a single time and 15% to 20% taken by the ten largest. The TCR originated in a male donor with ankylosing spondylitis. This rearrangement joins TRBV3-1 to TRBJ2-1; unclear D gene. The specimen sequenced was blood, either unsorted or a sorted T cell fraction (not recorded which). The CDR3 is CASSQVAVSSYNEQFF. The CDR3 coding sequence is TGTGCCAGCAGCCAAGTGGCGGTGAGCTCCTACAATGAGCAGTTCTTC.